A selection of T cell receptor beta chains follows, all from one sample in a study of response to subunit inactivated influenza vaccine. From the RT-PCR reads, TCRdb called clonotypes with MiXCR, one entry per CDR3 protein. The table records 530,000 or so distinct CDR3 sequences, about 10% of them present only once. The starting material was PBMCs from blood, obtained on the day of vaccination. These receptors were taken from a man aged 45 to 65 who received an inactivated influenza vaccine. The CDR3 runs from the conserved cysteine through the conserved F or W. D genes are given only for firm matches. Clone size is stated in some rows and not others, as once, few, many or a class when expanded.

len	abundance	v_gene	d_gene	j_gene	CDR3nt	CDR3aa
11	once	TRBV7-8	-	TRBJ2-1	TGTGCCAGCAGCTTAGCGGGGGTACAGTTCTTC	CASSLAGVQFF
15	few	TRBV29-1	TRBD2	TRBJ2-2	TGCAGCGCACTAAGGACTAGCGGGGTAACCGGGGAGCTGTTTTTT	CSALRTSGVTGELFF
16	many	TRBV2	-	TRBJ2-5	TGTGCCAGCAGAAGGGCCGACAGAGTGTACCAAGAGACCCAGTACTTC	CASRRADRVYQETQYF
16	-	TRBV7-9	TRBD1	TRBJ1-4	TGTGCCAGCAGCCCGGGGACAGGGCGCACTAATGAAAAACTGTTTTTT	CASSPGTGRTNEKLFF
14	many	TRBV5-5	-	TRBJ1-3	TGTGCCAGCAGCTTGGGGACACTGGAAAACACCATATATTTT	CASSLGTLENTIYF
13	-	TRBV12-1	-	TRBJ2-7	TGTGCCAGCGGCCCGGGGCTCACCTACGAGCAGTACTTC	CASGPGLTYEQYF
12	-	TRBV9	TRBD1	TRBJ2-1	TGTGCCAGCAGCGGACAGGGTAATGAGCAGTTCTTC	CASSGQGNEQFF
16	-	TRBV13	TRBD2	TRBJ2-7	TGTGCCAGCAGCCCTCTTCGGACTAGCGGCTCCTACGAGCAGTACTTC	CASSPLRTSGSYEQYF
14	many	TRBV24-1	-	TRBJ2-3	TGTGCCACCAGTGGACAGGGAGGGACAGATACGCAGTATTTT	CATSGQGGTDTQYF
16	many	TRBV5-1	TRBD1	TRBJ2-2	TGCGCCAGCAGGCGTACAGGGGGTTATAACACCGGGGAGCTGTTTTTT	CASRRTGGYNTGELFF
17	-	TRBV6-1	TRBD1	TRBJ1-4	TGTGCCAGCAGTGAAGCGGGGACAGGGGGATGGAATGAAAAACTGTTTTTT	CASSEAGTGGWNEKLFF
14	few	TRBV10-3	-	TRBJ1-1	TGTGCCATCAGCCCCCAATCAAGGGACACTGAAGCTTTCTTT	CAISPQSRDTEAFF
14	-	TRBV5-1	-	TRBJ1-2	TGCGCCAGCAGCTTGGGAGACGCCAAAGAGGGCTACACCTTC	CASSLGDAKEGYTF
15	-	TRBV20-1	TRBD2	TRBJ2-3	TGCAGTGCTAGGGATAGCGGGAGAAGCACAGATACGCAGTATTTT	CSARDSGRSTDTQYF
14	many	TRBV20-1	-	TRBJ2-3	TGCAGTGCTAGAGATGACGGTCTAACAGATACGCAGTATTTT	CSARDDGLTDTQYF
14	-	TRBV2	-	TRBJ1-1	TGTGCCAGCAGCCTAAGGGACACTGGGGGGGAAGCTTTCTTT	CASSLRDTGGEAFF
15	few	TRBV5-1	-	TRBJ2-7	TGCGCCAGCAGCTTGCTTCCAGGGGCATCCTACGAGCAGTACTTC	CASSLLPGASYEQYF
16	few	TRBV27	TRBD2	TRBJ2-1	TGTGCCAGCAGTCCGATAGCGGGAGGTCCCCACAATGAGCAGTTCTTC	CASSPIAGGPHNEQFF
13	few	TRBV10-3	-	TRBJ2-1	TGTGCCATCAGTGAAGGGGCCTTCAATGAGCAGTTCTTC	CAISEGAFNEQFF
24	few	TRBV18	-	TRBJ2-1	TGTGCCAGCTCACCACTGGGCGGGGGCCCATTGACTTCAGTTACTTCTGGGAAATACAATGAGCAGTTCTTC	CASSPLGGGPLTSVTSGKYNEQFF
15	-	TRBV7-8	TRBD2	TRBJ2-3	TGTGCCAGCAGCCCAAGCGGGGGGCCCAGAGGCACGCAGTATTTT	CASSPSGGPRGTQYF
13	-	TRBV29-1	TRBD1	TRBJ2-4	TGCAGCGTTGACGGGACAGGGCGAAACATTCAGTACTTC	CSVDGTGRNIQYF
15	many	TRBV29-1	TRBD2	TRBJ2-7	TGCAGCGTTGGATTCCTAGCGGGAACCTCCTACGAGCAGTACTTC	CSVGFLAGTSYEQYF
14	many	TRBV5-1	TRBD2	TRBJ2-5	TGCGCCAGCAGCTTGCCGGGGGGAAGAGAGACCCAGTACTTC	CASSLPGGRETQYF
17	few	TRBV4-2	TRBD1	TRBJ1-4	TGTGCCAGCAGCCAGTTTTTACAGGGGGCGCGATATGAAAAACTGTTTTTT	CASSQFLQGARYEKLFF
14	many	TRBV28	TRBD1	TRBJ1-5	TGTGCCAGCAGTACAGGGGGTAGCAATCAGCCCCAGCATTTT	CASSTGGSNQPQHF
13	few	TRBV20-1	-	TRBJ2-7	TGCAGTGCTACCTTCGACGGCGCCTACGAGCAGTACTTC	CSATFDGAYEQYF
13	few	TRBV29-1	TRBD1	TRBJ2-7	TGCAGCGTTATCCGACAGGGGGCCTACGAGCAGTACTTC	CSVIRQGAYEQYF
17	-	TRBV20-1	TRBD2	TRBJ2-2	TGCAGTGCTAGAGGCCTAGCGGGGGGCGCGAACACCGGGGAGCTGTTTTTT	CSARGLAGGANTGELFF
13	many	TRBV5-6	-	TRBJ2-1	TGTGCCAGCAGCTTGGGACTAGTTAATGAGCAGTTCTTC	CASSLGLVNEQFF
15	few	TRBV5-1	TRBD1	TRBJ2-7	TGCGCCAGCAGTGGGACAGGGGGCGTTTTTGACGAGCAGTACTTC	CASSGTGGVFDEQYF
14	-	TRBV12-3/TRBV12-4	TRBD1	TRBJ2-1	TGTGCCGTTCTGATGGCAGACAGGGGGCATGAGCAGTTCTTC	CAVLMADRGHEQFF
11	-	TRBV24-1	-	TRBJ2-7	TGTGCCACGGGCCAGACCTACGAGCAGTACTTC	CATGQTYEQYF
18	few	TRBV27	TRBD2	TRBJ2-1	TGTGCCAGCGGGGACAGACTAGCGGGAGGGCCGTTGATGAGTGAGCAGTTCTTC	CASGDRLAGGPLMSEQFF
15	-	TRBV5-1	TRBD1	TRBJ2-7	TGCGCCAGCAGCTTGAGACAGGGGCTAGCCTACGAGCAGTACTTC	CASSLRQGLAYEQYF
16	-	TRBV5-6	-	TRBJ2-3	TGTGCCAGCAGCATTGGTTTTAAGGGCGGAGCAGATACGCAGTATTTT	CASSIGFKGGADTQYF
14	-	TRBV2	-	TRBJ2-2	TGTGCCAGCAAGGAGGCCTCGAACACCGGGGAGCTGTTTTTT	CASKEASNTGELFF
15	-	TRBV7-9	-	TRBJ1-1	TGTGCCAGCAGCTTAAAAGACCTGGCATTGACTGAAGCTTTCTTT	CASSLKDLALTEAFF
16	-	TRBV18	-	TRBJ2-5	TGTGCCAGCTCACCACCTTATGGACCAGGTGCAGAGACCCAGTACTTC	CASSPPYGPGAETQYF
13	-	TRBV5-1	-	TRBJ2-1	TGCGCCAGCAGCTTGCTTGGGTTCGATGAGCAGTTCTTC	CASSLLGFDEQFF
14	many	TRBV6-1	TRBD2	TRBJ2-1	TGTGCCAGCAGTCAGCGGGAGGGGGTTAGTGAGCAGTTCTTC	CASSQREGVSEQFF
15	many	TRBV5-1	-	TRBJ2-2	TGCGCCAGCAGCCCCGGGACGAGGGACACCGGGGAGCTGTTTTTT	CASSPGTRDTGELFF
16	few	TRBV11-2	-	TRBJ1-1	TGTGCCAGCAGCTTACGCCGTTTCGGTTCTGAGACTGAAGCTTTCTTT	CASSLRRFGSETEAFF
12	many	TRBV7-2	-	TRBJ2-7	TGTGCCAGCAGCAAGGCGGTCTACGAGCAGTACTTC	CASSKAVYEQYF
14	many	TRBV28	TRBD1	TRBJ1-6	TGTGCCAGCAGTCCCCAGGGGGCTTATTCACCCCTCCACTTT	CASSPQGAYSPLHF
15	few	TRBV2	-	TRBJ2-2	TGTGCCAGCACCCCGTGGGCAGCAAACACCGGGGAGCTGTTTTTT	CASTPWAANTGELFF
14	few	TRBV2	TRBD1	TRBJ2-3	TGTGCCAGCATAAGGACAGGGCGTACAGATACGCAGTATTTT	CASIRTGRTDTQYF
13	-	TRBV7-9	-	TRBJ2-1	TGTGCCAGCAGCTTGGGGATAGCCAATGAGCAGTTCTTC	CASSLGIANEQFF
14	-	TRBV5-4	TRBD1	TRBJ2-2	TGTGCCAGCAACCGACAGGGTTGGTCCGGGGAGCTGTTTTTT	CASNRQGWSGELFF
16	few	TRBV20-1	TRBD2	TRBJ2-2	TGCAGTGCTAGAGACGGGACTAGCCGGAACACCGGGGAGCTGTTTTTT	CSARDGTSRNTGELFF
18	few	TRBV4-3	TRBD2	TRBJ2-2	TGCGCCAGCAGCCCGATCATAGGCCCCACTGGGAGGGCCGGGGAGCTGTTTTTT	CASSPIIGPTGRAGELFF
15	few	TRBV5-1	-	TRBJ1-6	TGCGCCAGCAGCTTGGCCGGCAGGGGCGATTCACCCCTCCACTTT	CASSLAGRGDSPLHF
17	-	TRBV6-5	TRBD1	TRBJ2-3	TGTGCCAGCAGTAACCCCGGGACAGGGGGCAAGACAGATACGCAGTATTTT	CASSNPGTGGKTDTQYF
14	-	TRBV20-1	-	TRBJ2-7	TGCAGTGCTAGACCTGGCGGGACCTCTATCGAGCAGTACTTC	CSARPGGTSIEQYF
15	-	TRBV2	TRBD1	TRBJ2-5	TGTGCCAGCAGTCCGGGACAGGGGAGGTGGCAGACCCAGTACTTC	CASSPGQGRWQTQYF
16	-	TRBV12-3/TRBV12-4	-	TRBJ2-2	TGTGCCAGCAGTTTAGCGTCTCTCGGCGGGACCGGGGAGCTGTTTTTT	CASSLASLGGTGELFF